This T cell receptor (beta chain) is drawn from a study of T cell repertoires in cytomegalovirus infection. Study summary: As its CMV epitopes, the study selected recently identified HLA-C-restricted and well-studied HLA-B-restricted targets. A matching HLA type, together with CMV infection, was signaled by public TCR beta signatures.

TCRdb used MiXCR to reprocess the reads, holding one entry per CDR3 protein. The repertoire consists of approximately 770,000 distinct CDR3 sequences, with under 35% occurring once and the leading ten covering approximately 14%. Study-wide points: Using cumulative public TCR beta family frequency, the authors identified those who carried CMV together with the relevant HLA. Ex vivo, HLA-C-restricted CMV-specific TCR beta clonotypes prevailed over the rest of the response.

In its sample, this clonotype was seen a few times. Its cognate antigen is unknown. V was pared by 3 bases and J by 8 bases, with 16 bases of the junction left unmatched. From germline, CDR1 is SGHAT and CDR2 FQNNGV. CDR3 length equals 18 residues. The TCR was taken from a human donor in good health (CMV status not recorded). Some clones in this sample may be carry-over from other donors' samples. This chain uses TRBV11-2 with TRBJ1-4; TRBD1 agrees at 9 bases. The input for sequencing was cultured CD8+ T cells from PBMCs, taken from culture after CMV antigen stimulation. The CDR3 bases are TGTGCCAGCAGCTTGAAGTGGGGACAGGGAGGGTTCTGGGAAAAACTGTTTTTT. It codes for CASSLKWGQGGFWEKLFF.